Listed below are T cell receptor beta chains from one sample, sequenced in a study of human T cells and chemical hapten exposure. TCRdb used MiXCR to reprocess the RACE reads, holding one entry per CDR3 protein. Of about 120,000 distinct CDR3 sequences listed, approximately 11% are singletons. This specimen consisted of whole blood, obtained in connection with sensitization to the hapten diphenylcyclopropenone (DPC). The receptor set was obtained from a woman aged 45-65 years with alopecia areata. Some clones in this sample may be carry-over from other donors' samples. The CDR3 runs from the conserved cysteine through the conserved F or W. Each record gives: CDR3 protein, CDR3 DNA, D gene, J gene, V gene, clone size. A D gene is named only where the DNA matches it firmly. Clone size is stated in some rows and not others, as once, few, many or a class when expanded.

CDR3 protein: CASSQDLAANYGYTF
CDR3 DNA: TGCGCCAGCAGCCAAGATCTGGCGGCCAACTATGGCTACACCTTC
D gene: NA
J gene: TRBJ1-2
V gene: TRBV4-3
clone size: NA

CDR3 protein: CASSSGPEAFF
CDR3 DNA: TGTGCCAGCAGCTCCGGGCCTGAAGCTTTCTTT
D gene: NA
J gene: TRBJ1-1
V gene: TRBV28
clone size: NA

CDR3 protein: CASSPTGAWSNQPQHF
CDR3 DNA: TGTGCCAGCAGTCCAACGGGGGCGTGGAGCAATCAGCCCCAGCATTTT
D gene: NA
J gene: TRBJ1-5
V gene: TRBV21-1
clone size: few

CDR3 protein: CASSEQSSGELFF
CDR3 DNA: TGCGCCAGCAGTGAACAGTCATCCGGGGAGCTGTTTTTT
D gene: NA
J gene: TRBJ2-2
V gene: TRBV10-2
clone size: few

CDR3 protein: CASSLEGLGTEAFF
CDR3 DNA: TGCGCCAGCAGCTTGGAAGGGTTGGGGACTGAAGCTTTCTTT
D gene: NA
J gene: TRBJ1-1
V gene: TRBV5-1
clone size: NA

CDR3 protein: CAISVPSRANVLTF
CDR3 DNA: TGTGCCATCAGTGTTCCTTCTCGGGCCAACGTCCTGACTTTC
D gene: NA
J gene: TRBJ2-6
V gene: TRBV10-3
clone size: many

CDR3 protein: CASSEVGTGEAFF
CDR3 DNA: TGTGCCAGCAGCGAGGTCGGGACAGGTGAAGCTTTCTTT
D gene: TRBD1
J gene: TRBJ1-1
V gene: TRBV7-6
clone size: few

CDR3 protein: CASSGDSFTGHNEQFF
CDR3 DNA: TGCGCCAGCAGCGGGGACAGCTTTACGGGACACAATGAGCAGTTCTTC
D gene: TRBD1
J gene: TRBJ2-1
V gene: TRBV5-1
clone size: few

CDR3 protein: CASSPLGQISYNSPLHF
CDR3 DNA: TGCGCCAGCAGCCCGCTCGGACAGATCTCCTATAATTCACCCCTCCACTTT
D gene: NA
J gene: TRBJ1-6
V gene: TRBV5-1
clone size: many

CDR3 protein: CSAFPGGKETQYF
CDR3 DNA: TGCAGTGCTTTTCCGGGCGGGAAAGAGACCCAGTACTTC
D gene: NA
J gene: TRBJ2-5
V gene: TRBV20-1
clone size: many

CDR3 protein: CASSPGTGPDTQYF
CDR3 DNA: TGTGCCAGCAGCCCCGGGACAGGGCCAGATACGCAGTATTTT
D gene: TRBD1
J gene: TRBJ2-3
V gene: TRBV5-6
clone size: NA

CDR3 protein: CSVNQGFGQPQHF
CDR3 DNA: TGCAGCGTTAACCAGGGGTTTGGACAGCCCCAGCATTTT
D gene: NA
J gene: TRBJ1-5
V gene: TRBV29-1
clone size: NA

CDR3 protein: CASSPREAHTDTQYF
CDR3 DNA: TGTGCCAGCAGTCCGAGAGAGGCACACACAGATACGCAGTATTTT
D gene: NA
J gene: TRBJ2-3
V gene: TRBV27
clone size: many

CDR3 protein: CASSLAGVLADTQYF
CDR3 DNA: TGTGCCAGCAGCTTGGCGGGAGTCTTGGCAGATACGCAGTATTTT
D gene: NA
J gene: TRBJ2-3
V gene: TRBV5-4
clone size: many

CDR3 protein: CASTPGQGVNEQFF
CDR3 DNA: TGTGCCAGCACCCCGGGACAGGGGGTAAATGAGCAGTTCTTC
D gene: TRBD1
J gene: TRBJ2-1
V gene: TRBV6-6
clone size: many

CDR3 protein: CSVRTSGTSTDTQYF
CDR3 DNA: TGCAGCGTGCGGACTAGCGGGACTAGCACAGATACGCAGTATTTT
D gene: TRBD2
J gene: TRBJ2-3
V gene: TRBV29-1
clone size: few

CDR3 protein: CASSPSTDIGNTIYF
CDR3 DNA: TGTGCCAGCAGTCCCTCGACGGACATAGGAAACACCATATATTTT
D gene: NA
J gene: TRBJ1-3
V gene: TRBV28
clone size: NA

CDR3 protein: CASSLAGTGGDTQYF
CDR3 DNA: TGTGCCAGCAGTTTGGCCGGGACAGGGGGAGATACGCAGTATTTT
D gene: TRBD1
J gene: TRBJ2-3
V gene: TRBV12-3/TRBV12-4
clone size: NA

CDR3 protein: CASVGGDRTQYF
CDR3 DNA: TGTGCCAGTGTCGGGGGGGATCGTACGCAGTATTTT
D gene: TRBD2
J gene: TRBJ2-3
V gene: TRBV6-5
clone size: many

CDR3 protein: CASSYSLRGGEQYF
CDR3 DNA: TGTGCCAGCAGTTACTCGCTCAGGGGGGGCGAGCAGTACTTC
D gene: NA
J gene: TRBJ2-7
V gene: TRBV6-6
clone size: few

CDR3 protein: CASSLAGYQTDTQYF
CDR3 DNA: TGTGCCAGCAGCTTAGCCGGATATCAAACAGATACGCAGTATTTT
D gene: NA
J gene: TRBJ2-3
V gene: TRBV11-2
clone size: few

CDR3 protein: CASSAQREGGNQPQHF
CDR3 DNA: TGTGCCAGCAGTGCCCAGAGGGAGGGTGGGAATCAGCCCCAGCATTTT
D gene: NA
J gene: TRBJ1-5
V gene: TRBV12-3/TRBV12-4
clone size: few

CDR3 protein: CASNSRGRTGELFF
CDR3 DNA: TGTGCCAGCAATAGCAGGGGGCGAACCGGGGAGCTGTTTTTT
D gene: TRBD1
J gene: TRBJ2-2
V gene: TRBV6-5
clone size: many

CDR3 protein: CASSPFFANTEAFF
CDR3 DNA: TGTGCCAGCAGCCCCTTTTTCGCGAACACTGAAGCTTTCTTT
D gene: NA
J gene: TRBJ1-1
V gene: TRBV14
clone size: few

CDR3 protein: CASSLGQVIDYEQYF
CDR3 DNA: TGTGCCAGCAGCTTAGGGCAGGTGATTGACTACGAGCAGTACTTC
D gene: NA
J gene: TRBJ2-7
V gene: TRBV7-9
clone size: many

CDR3 protein: CSARHQGARGGELFF
CDR3 DNA: TGCAGTGCTAGACACCAGGGGGCGCGGGGCGGGGAGCTGTTTTTT
D gene: TRBD1
J gene: TRBJ2-2
V gene: TRBV20-1
clone size: few

CDR3 protein: CASSQQGSQVSGQFF
CDR3 DNA: TGTGCCAGCAGCCAACAGGGTTCACAAGTCAGTGGGCAGTTCTTC
D gene: NA
J gene: TRBJ2-1
V gene: TRBV7-2
clone size: NA

CDR3 protein: CASSEWSSQGIQYF
CDR3 DNA: TGTGCCAGCAGTGAATGGAGCTCGCAAGGCATTCAGTACTTC
D gene: NA
J gene: TRBJ2-4
V gene: TRBV25-1
clone size: many

CDR3 protein: CAWGQGFTGELFF
CDR3 DNA: TGTGCCTGGGGACAGGGGTTCACCGGGGAGCTGTTTTTT
D gene: TRBD1
J gene: TRBJ2-2
V gene: TRBV30
clone size: NA

CDR3 protein: CASSEGRHYGYTF
CDR3 DNA: TGTGCCAGCAGTGAGGGGCGGCACTATGGCTACACCTTC
D gene: NA
J gene: TRBJ1-2
V gene: TRBV25-1
clone size: NA

CDR3 protein: CASKQGTSGANVLTF
CDR3 DNA: TGTGCCAGCAAGCAGGGTACCTCTGGGGCCAACGTCCTGACTTTC
D gene: NA
J gene: TRBJ2-6
V gene: TRBV2
clone size: few

CDR3 protein: CASSLERGGEQFF
CDR3 DNA: TGTGCCAGCAGCTTAGAGAGGGGGGGTGAGCAGTTCTTC
D gene: NA
J gene: TRBJ2-1
V gene: TRBV7-2
clone size: NA

CDR3 protein: CASSPPGTNYEQYF
CDR3 DNA: TGTGCCAGCAGCCCCCCGGGGACTAACTACGAGCAGTACTTC
D gene: TRBD2
J gene: TRBJ2-7
V gene: TRBV3-1
clone size: many

CDR3 protein: CASSDLYNSPLHF
CDR3 DNA: TGTGCCAGCAGTGATCTCTATAATTCACCCCTCCACTTT
D gene: NA
J gene: TRBJ1-6
V gene: TRBV6-6
clone size: few

CDR3 protein: CAISEGEGAHNEQFF
CDR3 DNA: TGTGCCATCAGTGAGGGGGAAGGCGCCCACAATGAGCAGTTCTTC
D gene: NA
J gene: TRBJ2-1
V gene: TRBV10-3
clone size: many

CDR3 protein: CASGASGTGGEQFF
CDR3 DNA: TGTGCCAGTGGGGCTAGCGGAACTGGGGGTGAGCAGTTCTTC
D gene: TRBD2
J gene: TRBJ2-1
V gene: TRBV12-3/TRBV12-4
clone size: few

CDR3 protein: CASSADVYNSPLHF
CDR3 DNA: TGTGCCAGCAGCGCGGACGTTTATAATTCACCCCTCCACTTT
D gene: NA
J gene: TRBJ1-6
V gene: TRBV9
clone size: few

CDR3 protein: CATSSQIGGAFF
CDR3 DNA: TGTGCCACCAGCAGCCAAATCGGTGGAGCTTTCTTT
D gene: NA
J gene: TRBJ1-1
V gene: TRBV15
clone size: many

CDR3 protein: CASSEKRDRGSGNYGYTF
CDR3 DNA: TGTGCCAGCAGTGAAAAACGGGACAGGGGGAGTGGGAACTATGGCTACACCTTC
D gene: TRBD1
J gene: TRBJ1-2
V gene: TRBV2
clone size: NA

CDR3 protein: CASQPGFGANVLTF
CDR3 DNA: TGTGCCAGTCAACCAGGATTTGGGGCCAACGTCCTGACTTTC
D gene: NA
J gene: TRBJ2-6
V gene: TRBV2
clone size: many

CDR3 protein: CASTVGPLGRGSPLHF
CDR3 DNA: TGTGCCAGCACCGTAGGGCCCCTGGGTAGAGGGTCACCCCTCCACTTT
D gene: NA
J gene: TRBJ1-6
V gene: TRBV2
clone size: few

CDR3 protein: CASSLIRDSRNYGYTF
CDR3 DNA: TGTGCCAGCAGCCTCATACGGGACAGCAGAAACTATGGCTACACCTTC
D gene: TRBD1
J gene: TRBJ1-2
V gene: TRBV12-3/TRBV12-4
clone size: many

CDR3 protein: CASSSLGDTQYF
CDR3 DNA: TGTGCCAGCAGCTCCCTAGGAGATACGCAGTATTTT
D gene: NA
J gene: TRBJ2-3
V gene: TRBV7-8
clone size: NA

CDR3 protein: CSVEDRGYGYTF
CDR3 DNA: TGCAGCGTTGAAGATCGCGGCTATGGCTACACCTTC
D gene: NA
J gene: TRBJ1-2
V gene: TRBV29-1
clone size: NA

CDR3 protein: CATSSGNPSGTQYF
CDR3 DNA: TGTGCCACCAGCAGTGGGAACCCTTCCGGGACCCAGTACTTC
D gene: NA
J gene: TRBJ2-5
V gene: TRBV15
clone size: NA

CDR3 protein: CSVEDGFSSTDTQYF
CDR3 DNA: TGCAGCGTTGAAGATGGGTTCTCTAGCACAGATACGCAGTATTTT
D gene: NA
J gene: TRBJ2-3
V gene: TRBV29-1
clone size: NA

CDR3 protein: CATRSRANVLTF
CDR3 DNA: TGTGCCACCAGGTCGAGAGCCAACGTCCTGACTTTC
D gene: NA
J gene: TRBJ2-6
V gene: TRBV24-1
clone size: few

CDR3 protein: CASSLRGGATDGYTF
CDR3 DNA: TGTGCCAGCAGCCTCCGTGGGGGCGCTACTGATGGCTACACCTTC
D gene: NA
J gene: TRBJ1-2
V gene: TRBV5-6
clone size: NA

CDR3 protein: CASSEPGELAATDTQYF
CDR3 DNA: TGCGCCAGCAGTGAGCCCGGAGAACTAGCGGCCACAGATACGCAGTATTTT
D gene: TRBD2
J gene: TRBJ2-3
V gene: TRBV10-2
clone size: many

CDR3 protein: CASSLEADRGSPLHF
CDR3 DNA: TGTGCCAGCAGCTTAGAAGCAGACAGGGGTTCACCCCTCCACTTT
D gene: TRBD1
J gene: TRBJ1-6
V gene: TRBV7-2
clone size: NA

CDR3 protein: CASSKPGGPSYEQYF
CDR3 DNA: TGCGCCAGCAGCAAGCCCGGGGGGCCCTCCTACGAGCAGTACTTC
D gene: NA
J gene: TRBJ2-7
V gene: TRBV5-1
clone size: few

CDR3 protein: CASTLAGANYGYTF
CDR3 DNA: TGTGCCAGCACCCTAGCGGGCGCGAACTATGGCTACACCTTC
D gene: NA
J gene: TRBJ1-2
V gene: TRBV12-3/TRBV12-4
clone size: NA

CDR3 protein: CAISVYRSQETQYF
CDR3 DNA: TGTGCCATCAGTGTTTACAGATCCCAAGAGACCCAGTACTTC
D gene: NA
J gene: TRBJ2-5
V gene: TRBV10-3
clone size: NA

CDR3 protein: CASSQELARTEAFF
CDR3 DNA: TGTGCCAGCAGCCAAGAATTGGCGAGAACTGAAGCTTTCTTT
D gene: NA
J gene: TRBJ1-1
V gene: TRBV14
clone size: NA